This is a list of T cell receptor beta chains from one sample in a study of T cells in localized non-small cell lung cancer. Some clones are missing from TCRdb's copy, which holds only in-frame ones; the method was immunoSEQ multiplex PCR. The sample consists of under 55,000 clones, roughly 80% of them appearing once. The input for sequencing was PBMCs, taken before any cancer treatment. Receptors originate from a woman between 35 and 70 years old with stage II lung adenocarcinoma. Each CDR3 is given with its conserved first and last residue. A D gene is named only where the DNA matches it firmly. Clone size is stated in some rows and not others, as once, few, many or a class when expanded.

clone size,D gene,J gene,V gene,CDR3 protein,CDR3 DNA
NA,NA,TRBJ2-4,TRBV28,CASRPQGLPDKNIQYF,TGTGCCAGCAGGCCGCAGGGTCTGCCAGACAAAAACATTCAGTACTTC
NA,TRBD2,TRBJ2-5,TRBV2,CASSEELAETQYF,TGTGCCAGCAGTGAAGAACTAGCGGAGACCCAGTACTTC
NA,TRBD2,TRBJ2-3,TRBV27,CASSLRFRGGTTDTQYF,TGTGCCAGCAGTTTACGTTTTCGCGGGGGGACCACAGATACGCAGTATTTT
once,NA,TRBJ2-3,TRBV30,CAWGRGTDTQYF,TGTGCCTGGGGGAGAGGAACAGATACGCAGTATTTT
NA,NA,TRBJ1-2,TRBV27,CASTTDTSRGYTF,TGTGCCAGCACGACAGATACGTCGAGAGGCTACACCTTC
NA,TRBD2,TRBJ2-1,TRBV10-3,CAISLSGGAGNEQFF,TGTGCCATCAGCCTTAGCGGGGGGGCGGGCAATGAGCAGTTCTTC
once,NA,TRBJ1-2,TRBV5-1,CASSLAGNYGYTF,TGCGCCAGCAGCTTGGCCGGAAACTATGGCTACACCTTC
once,NA,TRBJ2-2,TRBV6-7,CASSGPTGTGELFF,TGTGCCAGCAGCGGACCGACGGGGACCGGGGAGCTGTTTTTT
NA,NA,TRBJ1-4,TRBV7-2,CASSFTGPKANEKLFF,TGTGCCAGCAGCTTCACCGGACCCAAGGCTAATGAAAAACTGTTTTTT
NA,TRBD2,TRBJ2-7,TRBV6-1,CASTQSTSGNYEQYF,TGTGCCAGCACCCAGTCGACTAGCGGTAATTACGAGCAGTACTTC
NA,NA,TRBJ2-1,TRBV19,CASSMGRLGERGSSYNEQFF,TGTGCCAGTAGTATGGGCCGCCTAGGGGAAAGAGGGAGCTCCTACAATGAGCAGTTCTTC
NA,NA,TRBJ2-4,TRBV7-9,CASSQGRTKNIQYF,TGTGCCAGCAGCCAAGGGAGAACCAAAAACATTCAGTACTTC
NA,NA,TRBJ1-4,TRBV6-5,CATSSGGAANEKLFF,TGTGCCACCTCGTCCGGGGGGGCAGCTAATGAAAAACTGTTTTTT
NA,NA,TRBJ2-7,TRBV9,CASSVNVQGEQYF,TGTGCCAGCAGCGTAAATGTCCAGGGGGAGCAGTACTTC
few,NA,TRBJ2-5,TRBV15,CATSRERGMEETQYF,TGTGCCACCAGCAGAGAAAGGGGGATGGAAGAGACCCAGTACTTC
NA,TRBD1,TRBJ1-6,TRBV4-2,CASSLKRTGGESPLHF,TGTGCCAGCAGCCTAAAACGGACAGGGGGAGAGTCACCCCTCCACTTT
NA,TRBD2,TRBJ2-1,TRBV9,CASTPPGLANNEQFF,TGTGCCAGCACCCCACCGGGACTAGCGAATAATGAGCAGTTCTTC
NA,NA,TRBJ2-7,TRBV18,CASSPPNGVDYEQYF,TGTGCCAGCTCACCACCGAACGGAGTTGACTACGAGCAGTACTTC
NA,TRBD2,TRBJ2-1,TRBV6-4,CASRGLAGKSEQFF,TGTGCCAGCCGGGGCCTAGCGGGGAAGAGTGAGCAGTTCTTC
once,TRBD2,TRBJ2-5,TRBV28,CASSSALAVGRETQYF,TGTGCCAGCAGTTCGGCGCTAGCGGTGGGGAGAGAGACCCAGTACTTC
NA,NA,TRBJ1-1,TRBV4-1,CASSQQGLYTEAFF,TGCGCCAGCAGCCAACAGGGGCTATACACTGAAGCTTTCTTT
once,TRBD1,TRBJ2-2,TRBV7-8,CASSLDGTGVRELFF,TGTGCCAGCAGCTTAGATGGGACAGGGGTCAGGGAGCTGTTTTTT
NA,NA,TRBJ1-2,TRBV28,CASITAGPYGYTF,TGTGCCAGCATTACGGCAGGGCCCTATGGCTACACCTTC
NA,TRBD1,TRBJ2-7,TRBV27,CASRRTGAAYEQYF,TGTGCCAGCAGGAGGACAGGGGCGGCCTACGAGCAGTACTTC
NA,NA,TRBJ1-5,TRBV15,CATSRDSRGAYGQPQHF,TGTGCCACCAGCAGAGATTCCCGAGGGGCCTATGGTCAGCCCCAGCATTTT
NA,NA,TRBJ1-6,TRBV7-9,CASSLGRGYNSPLHF,TGTGCCAGCAGCTTAGGGAGGGGCTATAATTCACCCCTCCACTTT
NA,TRBD1,TRBJ2-4,TRBV11-2,CASSLGTGGLTKNIQYF,TGTGCCAGCAGCCTCGGGACAGGGGGCTTGACCAAAAACATTCAGTACTTC
few,NA,TRBJ2-7,TRBV5-1,CASSLAATERREQYF,TGCGCCAGCAGCTTGGCCGCGACCGAACGGAGGGAGCAGTACTTC
NA,TRBD1,TRBJ1-5,TRBV27,CASSPGQGGQPQHF,TGTGCCAGCAGTCCGGGACAGGGCGGTCAGCCCCAGCATTTT
few,NA,TRBJ1-1,TRBV7-9,CASSVQVSVTEAFF,TGTGCCAGCAGCGTTCAAGTATCAGTCACTGAAGCTTTCTTT